These 8 T cell receptor beta chains were sequenced from one sample in a study of blood T cell repertoires in COVID-19. Generated by immunoSEQ multiplex PCR, the TCRdb table keeps only in-frame clones and is missing some. Among approximately 25,000 clones listed, 80% to 90% were seen once. Sequences were obtained from peripheral blood. The receptor set was obtained from a woman aged 80 or over with active or convalescent COVID-19.

CDR3 sequence reads: CASLLPGTSGTNTQYF. The CDR3 DNA is TGTGCCAGCCTATTACCCGGGACTAGCGGGACAAATACGCAGTATTTT. J is TRBJ2-3 and V is TRBV6-6; 13 positions agree with TRBD2. This CDR3 spans 16 amino acids. The V and J ends lost 8 bases and 7 bases, in that order; junction bases with no gene match: 12. Germline values: CDR1 MNHNY, CDR2 SVGAGI (reference sequence).

This sequence joins TRBV6-6 and TRBJ2-7; possible D gene TRBD1, 6 bases. This CDR3 has 13 amino acids. Germline CDR1 reads MNHNY; CDR2 reads SVGAGI (reference sequence). Trimming cost V 6 bases and J 2 bases, with 11 bases left between them. The CDR3 DNA reads as TGTGCCAGCAGAGCTACAGGGACCTACGAGCAGTACTTC. Translating gives CASRATGTYEQYF.

Only a few counts were recorded for this clone. As DNA, the CDR3 is TGTGCCAGCAGTGGACAGGGGGCTGATTCTTTGCGCGAGCAGTACTTC. Translating it yields CASSGQGADSLREQYF. The gene calls are TRBV6-1 and TRBJ2-7, with 10 positions matching TRBD1. This CDR3 region has 16 residues. V shed 4 bases and J 6 bases; nucleotides not matched to a gene: 12. Germline V gene lookup returns CDR1 MNHNS and CDR2 SASEGT.

CDR3 DNA: TGTGCCAGCAGTTACTCGGGCAGGTCTAATGAAAAACTGTTTTTT. Translated: CASSYSGRSNEKLFF. V usage is TRBV6-5 and J usage is TRBJ1-4; no reliable D call. Trimming took 0 bases from V and 3 from J, leaving 8 bases between them. Germline V gene sequence: CDR1 MNHEY, CDR2 SVGAGI. This CDR3 is 15 amino acids long.

This clone was observed a few times. The V gene is TRBV11-2, the J gene TRBJ1-3; D remains ambiguous. V was pared by 6 bases and J by 0 bases, with 12 bases between. In germline, CDR1 is SGHAT, CDR2 FQNNGV. The CDR3 runs 15 residues. The DNA for the CDR3 is TGTGCCAGCAGAAGTTATACGGGCTCTGGAAACACCATATATTTT. This codes for CASRSYTGSGNTIYF.

In its sample, this clone was seen once. This chain uses TRBV28 with TRBJ2-6; weak D call: TRBD1 (6 bases). Deletions cut 8 bases from V and 1 base from J, with 18 bases between. CDR3 length: 17 residues. CDR1 is MDHEN and CDR2 is SYDVKM in the germline V gene. The DNA of the CDR3 is TGTGCCAGCCAAGGGTGGGGGCATTCGTCTGGGGCCAACGTCCTGACTTTC. It specifies CASQGWGHSSGANVLTF.

The chain combines TRBV6-5 with TRBJ1-2; TRBD1 matches 8 bases. The CDR3 covers 13 residues. The ends lost 8 bases at V and 5 bases at J; junction bases unmatched: 7. Germline CDR1 and CDR2: MNHEY and SVGAGI. The CDR3 bases are TGTGCCAGCTCCTTGACAGGGGATTATGGCTACACCTTC. This encodes CASSLTGDYGYTF.

The V and J genes are TRBV7-9 and TRBJ1-2; a weak D match, TRBD1 (5 bases). Germline V lookup: CDR1 SEHNR, CDR2 FQNEAQ (reference sequence). Trimming took off 4 bases at V and 11 bases at J, with 14 bases between the two ends. This CDR3 contains 12 residues. DNA for the CDR3: TGTGCCAGCAGCTACGAAACCAGGGTATACACCTTC. It codes for CASSYETRVYTF. The variable domain in full, with the rest retrieved from reference TRBV7-9 and TRBJ1-2, is DTGVSQNPRHKITKRGQNVTFRCDPISEHNRLYWYRQTLGQGPEFLTYFQNEAQLEKSRLLSDRFSAERPKGSFSTLEIQRTEQGDSAMYLCASSYETRVYTFGSGTRLTVV.